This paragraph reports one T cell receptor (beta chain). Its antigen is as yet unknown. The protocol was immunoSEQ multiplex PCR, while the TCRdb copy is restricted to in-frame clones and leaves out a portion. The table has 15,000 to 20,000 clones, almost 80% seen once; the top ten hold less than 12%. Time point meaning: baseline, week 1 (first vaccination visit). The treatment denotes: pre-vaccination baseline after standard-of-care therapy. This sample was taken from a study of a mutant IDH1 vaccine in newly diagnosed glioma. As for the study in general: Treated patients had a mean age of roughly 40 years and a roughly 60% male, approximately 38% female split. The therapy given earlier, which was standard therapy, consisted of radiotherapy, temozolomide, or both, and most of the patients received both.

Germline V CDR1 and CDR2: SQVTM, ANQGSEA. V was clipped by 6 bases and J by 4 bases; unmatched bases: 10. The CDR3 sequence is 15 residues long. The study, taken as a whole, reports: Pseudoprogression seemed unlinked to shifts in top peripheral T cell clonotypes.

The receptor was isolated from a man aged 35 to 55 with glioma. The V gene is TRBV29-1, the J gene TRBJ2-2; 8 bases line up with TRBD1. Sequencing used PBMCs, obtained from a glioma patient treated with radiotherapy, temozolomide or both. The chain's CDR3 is CSVRMDRAATGELFF. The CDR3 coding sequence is TGCAGCGTGCGGATGGACAGGGCTGCCACCGGGGAGCTGTTTTTT.